These 5 T cell receptor beta chains were sequenced from one sample in a study of CD8+ T cells in alopecia areata listed by TCRdb under 2018. Libraries were built with the immunoSEQ multiplex PCR assay. RNA was extracted from all samples and reverse transcribed into cDNA, which served as template for TCR sequencing. TCRdb obtained this table from immuneACCESS and retained in-frame rearrangements with V and J assigned. These tables miss some clones; where compared with another copy, unresolved V genes account for less than half of the shortfall, and the remainder is unexplained. For this sample the table gives 80,000 to 100,000 clones, of which approximately 42% were detected only once. The ten most abundant clones make up approximately 1.2% of the sample. The sequencing input was CD4+ T cells sorted from blood. The receptors originated from a human donor with alopecia areata.

This clone turned up a few times. The chain employs TRBV7-6 and TRBJ2-7, with D maybe TRBD1 (6 bases). Germline loops: CDR1 SGHVS, CDR2 FNYEAQ. Trimming left V 5 bases short and J 1 base short, with 9 bases between. This CDR3 region has 13 residues. The CDR3, as DNA: TGTGCCAGCAGCGTAGGACAGTCCTACGAGCAGTACTTC. Translated, it gives CASSVGQSYEQYF. The complete variable domain, with remaining parts taken from reference TRBV7-6 and TRBJ2-7, reads GAGVSQSPRYKVTKRGQDVALRCDPISGHVSLYWYRQALGQGPEFLTYFNYEAQQDKSGLPNDRFSAERPEGSISTLTIQRTEQRDSAMYRCASSVGQSYEQYFGPGTRLTVT.

The table lists this clone with a count of one. The CDR3 loop reads CASTPRVGSPGYTF. In DNA form, the CDR3 reads TGTGCCAGCACCCCGAGGGTGGGGTCTCCTGGCTACACCTTC. The rearrangement links TRBV2 to TRBJ1-2; D call uncertain. Deletions cut 7 bases from V and 7 bases from J, with 19 bases between. CDR1 is SNHLY and CDR2 is FYNNEI in the germline V gene. The CDR3 has 14 residues.

Only a few counts were recorded for this clone. The chain uses TRBV7-9 and TRBJ1-1; unclear D gene. V was pared by 4 bases and J by 11 bases, with 23 bases between. This CDR3 is 15 amino acids long. Germline loops: CDR1 SEHNR, CDR2 FQNEAQ (reference sequence). The CDR3 DNA reads TGTGCCAGCAGCTCCTACAGATTGGATGATATGGGGGCTTTCTTT. Translation: CASSSYRLDDMGAFF.

This clone has a handful of counts. The rearrangement links TRBV5-1 to TRBJ2-2; D possibly corresponds to TRBD2 (5 bases). Trimming took off 4 bases at V and 2 bases at J, with 15 bases between the two ends. Germline-derived CDR1 and CDR2 are SGHRS and YFSETQ. The CDR3 runs to 16 residues. The CDR3 is CASSPRAVPNTGELFF. The CDR3 region has the DNA TGCGCCAGCAGCCCGAGGGCGGTTCCCAACACCGGGGAGCTGTTTTTT.

The J gene is TRBJ2-6, the V gene TRBV7-2; D remains ambiguous. Germline V gene data show CDR1 as SGHTA and CDR2 as FQGNSA. The CDR3 loop spans 15 amino acids. Trimming cost V 5 bases and J 0 bases, with 8 bases left between them. The chain's CDR3 is CASSARLSGANVLTF. The CDR3 DNA follows: TGTGCCAGCAGCGCCCGACTCTCTGGGGCCAACGTCCTGACTTTC.